These 16 T cell receptor beta chains were all obtained from the same sample, sequenced in a study of blood T cell repertoires in COVID-19. The repertoire was sequenced with immunoSEQ multiplex PCR; TCRdb's copy has only in-frame clones and lacks some. The table includes just over 65,000 clones, 70% to 90% detected once. Source material: peripheral blood. The origin of the receptors is a man aged 30 to 39 with acute or convalescent COVID-19.

The gene calls are TRBV9 and TRBJ2-5; 9 bases map to TRBD2. The CDR3 is 17 amino acids. Germline assignment: CDR1 SGDLS and CDR2 YYNGEE. After removal of 3 bases from V and 2 bases from J, the junction contained 11 bases not matched to a gene. The DNA for the CDR3 is TGTGCCAGCAGCGAGGGGACTAGCTCGGGGCTTCAAGAGACCCAGTACTTC. As protein: CASSEGTSSGLQETQYF. Supplemented by reference TRBV9 and TRBJ2-5, the full variable domain reads DSGVTQTPKHLITATGQRVTLRCSPRSGDLSVYWYQQSLDQGLQFLIQYYNGEERAKGNILERFSAQQFPDLHSELNLSSLELGDSALYFCASSEGTSSGLQETQYFGPGTRLLVL.

In its sample, this clone was seen once. V gene TRBV19 combines with J gene TRBJ1-5, with D possibly TRBD1 on 5 matching bases. Deletions cut 7 bases from V and 2 bases from J, with 15 bases between. Germline CDR1 LNHDA, CDR2 SQIVND (reference sequence). This CDR3 spans 15 amino acids. The CDR3 here is CASNLVGGGNQPQHF. CDR3 DNA sequence: TGTGCCAGTAATCTAGTCGGGGGGGGCAATCAGCCCCAGCATTTT.

The rearrangement joins TRBV29-1 to TRBJ1-2, with TRBD1 identical over 8 bases. The CDR3 sequence is 14 residues long. J gave up 8 bases and V 6 bases, and 14 bases lay outside the gene matches. Germline CDR1 reads SQVTM; CDR2 reads ANQGSEA. The CDR3 bases are TGCAGCGTCTCGGGGACAGGCTGGAGCGGGGGCTACACCTTC. This sequence encodes CSVSGTGWSGGYTF.

Only one count was recorded for this clone. J is TRBJ2-1 and V is TRBV7-9; D perhaps matches TRBD2 (6 bases). The V gene's germline CDR1 is SEHNR and CDR2 FQNEAQ (reference sequence). V was pared by 6 bases and J by 8 bases, with 20 bases between. The CDR3 extends over 15 amino acids. The CDR3 sequence is CASRTWDGGGDEQFF. CDR3 coding DNA: TGTGCCAGCAGGACATGGGACGGGGGAGGCGATGAGCAGTTCTTC.

This sequence joins TRBV4-2 and TRBJ2-3, with TRBD2 identical over 11 bases. This CDR3 contains 16 residues. Germline CDR1 LGHNA, CDR2 YNFKEQ. V was clipped by 3 bases and J by 7 bases; unmatched bases: 9. The CDR3 is CASSQDLAGGRNTQYF. The CDR3 nucleotides read TGTGCCAGCAGCCAGGATTTAGCGGGAGGGCGAAATACGCAGTATTTT.

The V and J genes are TRBV14 and TRBJ1-6; 7 bases align to TRBD1. The J segment lost 14 bases and the V segment lost 4 bases, leaving 5 bases of the junction unmatched. There are 12 residues in the CDR3. Germline values: CDR1 SGHDN, CDR2 FVKESK. CDR3 sequence: CASSLAGGTLHF. CDR3 coding DNA: TGTGCCAGCAGCCTAGCAGGGGGGACCCTCCACTTT.

The V call is TRBV27, the J call TRBJ2-7; 8 bases align to TRBD2. Germline V gene sequence: CDR1 MNHEY, CDR2 SMNVEV (reference sequence). The CDR3 is made up of 14 amino acids. The V gene end was trimmed by 8 bases and the J gene end by 2 bases; junction bases not matched to a gene: 8. For the CDR3, the DNA is TGTGCCAGCGGCCTCAGCGGGAGCCCCTACGAGCAGTACTTC. Translated, it gives CASGLSGSPYEQYF.

The CDR3 DNA is TGTGCCAGTAGTATAGACGGAGGAAATCAGCCCCAGCATTTT. Amino acid sequence: CASSIDGGNQPQHF. This chain joins TRBV19 and TRBJ1-5, with D uncertain. This CDR3 is 14 amino acids long. V was trimmed by 0 bases and J by 4 bases, leaving 7 bases between them. From germline, CDR1 is LNHDA and CDR2 SQIVND (reference sequence).

The chain couples TRBV13 to TRBJ2-1, with TRBD2 matching 7 bases. Germline CDR1 reads PRHDT; CDR2 reads FYEKMQ (reference sequence). Trimming cost V 0 bases and J 7 bases; bases outside gene matches: 12. This CDR3 has 17 amino acids. The DNA of the CDR3 is TGTGCCAGCAGCTTAGGAGGCTCCGGACTAGTCGTGAATGAGCAGTTCTTC. Encoded protein: CASSLGGSGLVVNEQFF.

The rearrangement links TRBV28 to TRBJ2-7; 8 bases are a match to TRBD1. The germline V gene has CDR1 MDHEN and CDR2 SYDVKM. This CDR3 has 14 amino acids. The junction had 5 bases not matched to a gene; V was cut back by 2 bases and J by 5 bases. CDR3 in DNA: TGTGCCAGCAGTTTAACAGGGGGTCAGGACGAGCAGTACTTC. Encoded protein: CASSLTGGQDEQYF. The variable domain in full, with the rest retrieved from reference TRBV28 and TRBJ2-7, is DVKVTQSSRYLVKRTGEKVFLECVQDMDHENMFWYRQDPGLGLRLIYFSYDVKMKEKGDIPEGYSVSREKKERFSLILESASTNQTSMYLCASSLTGGQDEQYFGPGTRLTVT.

This chain joins TRBV29-1 and TRBJ2-1; a possible D gene is TRBD1 (5 bases). Trimming pared 0 bases from V and 4 bases from J, leaving 10 bases between. CDR1 and CDR2 from the germline V gene are SQVTM and ANQGSEA. The CDR3 extends over 14 amino acids. In DNA, the CDR3 is TGCAGCGTTGAAGATAGGACAAAATACAATGAGCAGTTCTTC. Its protein product is CSVEDRTKYNEQFF.

The J gene is TRBJ2-7, the V gene TRBV7-6, with D possibly TRBD2 on 6 matching bases. CDR1 is SGHVS, CDR2 FNYEAQ, per germline. V lost 8 bases and J 1 base, leaving 12 bases between the germline ends. The CDR3 is 13 residues long. The CDR3 sequence is CASGVSGSYEQYF. In DNA form, the CDR3 reads TGTGCCAGCGGAGTTAGCGGATCCTACGAGCAGTACTTC.

The genes are TRBV2 and TRBJ2-2; TRBD1 agrees at 7 bases. CDR1 and CDR2 from the germline V gene are SNHLY and FYNNEI. Germline trimming cut 7 bases from V and 8 bases from J; bases unmatched to any gene: 10. The CDR3 has 14 amino acids. The CDR3 DNA reads TGTGCCAGCAATCGACAGGGAGTAACTGGGGAGCTGTTTTTT. Encoded protein: CASNRQGVTGELFF. Full variable domain (rest looked up from reference TRBV2 and TRBJ2-2): EPEVTQTPSHQVTQMGQEVILRCVPISNHLYFYWYRQILGQKVEFLVSFYNNEISEKSEIFDDQFSVERPDGSNFTLKIRSTKLEDSAMYFCASNRQGVTGELFFGEGSRLTVL.

Points on this clone: Other nucleotide sequences from this sample produce the same CDR3. The chain links TRBV29-1 to TRBJ2-7, with 9 bases lining up with TRBD1. CDR3 length: 12 amino acids. Germline CDR1 reads SQVTM; CDR2 reads ANQGSEA. J was trimmed by 2 bases and V by 4 bases; bases with no gene match: 0. CDR3 coding DNA: TGCAGCGTTGGGACAGGGGCCTACGAGCAGTACTTC. Protein: CSVGTGAYEQYF.

The rearrangement uses TRBV19 and TRBJ1-1, with D unclear. The CDR3 extends over 13 amino acids. The germline gives CDR1 LNHDA, CDR2 SQIVND (reference sequence). V gave up 5 bases and J gave up 6 bases, with 13 bases separating them. CDR3 coding DNA: TGTGCCAGTAGTGTCGGGGTGAGCCCTGAAGCTTTCTTT. It yields the protein CASSVGVSPEAFF.

The rearrangement joins TRBV7-8 to TRBJ1-1; D is undetermined. Between the trimmed V and J ends, which lost 1 base and 0 bases, there was a span of 12 bases. Per germline, CDR1 SGHVS and CDR2 FQNEAQ. The CDR3 totals 16 residues. The CDR3 here is CASSLVSAGMNTEAFF. Written as DNA, the CDR3 is TGTGCCAGCAGCTTAGTCTCGGCAGGCATGAACACTGAAGCTTTCTTT.